This passage covers 21 T cell receptor beta chains from one sample sequenced in a study of blood T cell repertoires in COVID-19. Libraries were prepared by immunoSEQ multiplex PCR; TCRdb keeps only in-frame clonotypes and omits some of them. The profile shows a few hundred thousand clones, approximately 92% of them singletons. The sample taken for sequencing was peripheral blood. These receptors originate from a woman in her thirties or forties who had recovered from COVID-19.

This chain uses TRBV19 with TRBJ1-5, with D maybe TRBD1 (5 bases). Between the trimmed V and J ends, which lost 5 bases and 7 bases, there was a span of 12 bases. Germline loops: CDR1 LNHDA, CDR2 SQIVND (reference sequence). The CDR3 has 13 amino acids. CDR3 protein: CASSQDNWQPQHF. The CDR3 nucleotides read TGTGCCAGTAGTCAGGACAATTGGCAGCCCCAGCATTTT.

The gene calls are TRBV19 and TRBJ2-5; TRBD1 matches at 10 bases. The V segment lost 6 bases and the J segment 5 bases; nucleotides outside the gene matches: 3. This CDR3 region has 13 residues. The germline CDR1 and CDR2 sequences are LNHDA and SQIVND (reference sequence). CDR3 sequence: CASRGTGVETQYF. The CDR3 bases are TGTGCCAGTAGGGGGACAGGGGTTGAGACCCAGTACTTC.

The V call is TRBV11-2, the J call TRBJ2-5, with 15 positions matching TRBD2. This CDR3 is 14 amino acids long. The junction had 4 bases not matched to a gene; V was cut back by 4 bases and J by 10 bases. The V gene's germline CDR1 is SGHAT and CDR2 FQNNGV. This CDR3 reads CASSSGLAGGVQYF. CDR3 nucleotides: TGTGCCAGCAGCTCCGGACTAGCGGGGGGGGTCCAGTACTTC.

This sequence joins TRBV6-1 and TRBJ2-1, with D possibly being TRBD1 (6 bases). Germline CDR1 is MNHNS and CDR2 is SASEGT. This CDR3 is built from 16 residues. V was pared by 3 bases and J by 1 base, with 13 bases between. The CDR3 region has the DNA TGTGCCAGCAGTGACCGGGGACAACCTTCCTACAATGAGCAGTTCTTC. This translates into CASSDRGQPSYNEQFF.

This clone was seen only once. Other DNA sequences in this specimen translate into the identical CDR3. The chain employs TRBV19 and TRBJ1-4, with 8 bases matching TRBD1. Germline CDR1 and CDR2: LNHDA and SQIVND (reference sequence). The CDR3 totals 15 residues. The V segment lost 4 bases and the J segment 5 bases; nucleotides outside the gene matches: 6. CDR3 loop: CASSRRQGSNEKLFF. The DNA for the CDR3 is TGTGCCAGTAGTAGACGACAGGGGTCGAATGAAAAACTGTTTTTT.

The chain employs TRBV11-2 and TRBJ1-6; 11 bases agree with TRBD1. Germline assignment: CDR1 SGHAT and CDR2 FQNNGV. The CDR3 contains 16 residues. V shed 5 bases and J 8 bases; nucleotides not matched to a gene: 8. DNA of the CDR3: TGTGCCAGCAGCCAGGACAGGGGGCTCGGGGATTCACCCCTCCACTTT. It translates to CASSQDRGLGDSPLHF.

This sequence joins TRBV9 and TRBJ1-2, with 7 bases fitting TRBD1. This CDR3 comprises 14 residues. Germline CDR1 reads SGDLS; CDR2 reads YYNGEE. The V and J ends lost 2 bases and 5 bases, in that order; junction bases with no gene match: 6. CDR3 bases: TGTGCCAGCAGCGTTGGAGGGGGCGCGTATGGCTACACCTTC. Protein product: CASSVGGGAYGYTF. Full variable domain (rest looked up from reference TRBV9 and TRBJ1-2): DSGVTQTPKHLITATGQRVTLRCSPRSGDLSVYWYQQSLDQGLQFLIQYYNGEERAKGNILERFSAQQFPDLHSELNLSSLELGDSALYFCASSVGGGAYGYTFGSGTRLTVV.

The gene calls are TRBV10-3 and TRBJ1-4, with 9 positions matching TRBD1. This CDR3 region has 15 residues. Per the germline V gene, CDR1 is ENHRY and CDR2 is SYGVKD. Unmatched junction bases numbered 7, after V lost 5 bases and J lost 6 bases. CDR3 in amino acids: CAISRTGTGYEKLFF. Here the CDR3 DNA reads TGTGCCATCAGTCGTACCGGGACAGGGTATGAAAAACTGTTTTTT.

V usage is TRBV9 and J usage is TRBJ1-4; 12 bases map to TRBD1. CDR3 size: 18 residues. Germline assignment: CDR1 SGDLS and CDR2 YYNGEE. V was clipped by 4 bases and J by 0 bases; unmatched bases: 7. The CDR3 DNA sequence: TGTGCCAGCAGCCCCGGGACAGGGGGCTCAACAACTAATGAAAAACTGTTTTTT. It codes for CASSPGTGGSTTNEKLFF.

This clone was observed once. The gene calls are TRBV6-2 or TRBV6-3 and TRBJ2-3; 9 bases agree with TRBD2. Trimming cost V 4 bases and J 5 bases; bases outside gene matches: 7. Germline loops: CDR1 MNHEY, CDR2 SVGEGT. The CDR3 totals 15 residues. The CDR3 is CASSSLAGGRDTQYF. The CDR3 nucleotides read TGTGCCAGCAGTTCCCTCGCGGGAGGGCGAGATACGCAGTATTTT.

The gene calls are TRBV15 and TRBJ2-2; D is possibly TRBD2 (6 bases). In germline, CDR1 is LNHNV, CDR2 YYDKDF (reference sequence). V was shortened by 3 bases and J by 3 bases, with 11 bases between the two germline ends. There are 15 residues in the CDR3. As DNA, the CDR3 is TGTGCCACCAGCAGCCTCGGGACTCACACCGGGGAGCTGTTTTTT. Its protein is CATSSLGTHTGELFF.

The chain recombines TRBV20-1 with TRBJ2-2, with a possible D match to TRBD2 (6 bases). Trimming removed 3 bases from V and 2 bases from J, with 10 bases in between. This CDR3 comprises 14 residues. CDR1 and CDR2 (germline): DFQATT, SNEGSKA (reference sequence). The chain's CDR3 is CSASSGPNTGELFF. CDR3 nucleotide sequence: TGCAGTGCTAGTAGCGGCCCCAACACCGGGGAGCTGTTTTTT.

The chain combines TRBV29-1 with TRBJ2-1, with a weak D call TRBD2 (6 bases). CDR3 length equals 14 residues. Between the trimmed V and J ends, which lost 8 bases and 1 base, there was a span of 15 bases. Germline V gene data show CDR1 as SQVTM and CDR2 as ANQGSEA. The CDR3 sequence is CSSDAGISYNEQFF. As DNA, the CDR3 is TGCAGCTCAGACGCGGGGATTTCCTACAATGAGCAGTTCTTC.

The chain couples TRBV2 to TRBJ2-7; no clear D gene. The CDR3 is made up of 15 amino acids. The V end lost 6 bases, the J end lost 6 bases, and 21 bases lay between the germline ends. Per germline, CDR1 SNHLY and CDR2 FYNNEI. The CDR3 DNA follows: TGTGCCAGCAGAGATAACCCCCGAGGAGTTGGCGAGCAGTACTTC. Protein sequence: CASRDNPRGVGEQYF.

This chain connects TRBV5-1 to TRBJ2-2; perhaps TRBD2 as D (6 bases). This CDR3 comprises 14 residues. The germline V and J ends were trimmed by 5 bases and 3 bases, with 11 bases remaining between them. Germline V gives CDR1 SGHRS, CDR2 YFSETQ. As DNA, the CDR3 is TGCGCCAGCAGTCCCAGGGACTACACCGGGGAGCTGTTTTTT. Translated: CASSPRDYTGELFF.

The chain couples TRBV2 to TRBJ2-7, with TRBD2 matching over 11 bases. Germline trimming cut 7 bases from V and 6 bases from J; bases unmatched to any gene: 5. This CDR3 comprises 13 residues. CDR1 and CDR2 (germline): SNHLY, FYNNEI. CDR3 sequence (DNA): TGTGCCAGCAAAACTAGCGGGAGTGTCGAGCAGTACGTC. Its protein is CASKTSGSVEQYV.

This sequence joins TRBV15 and TRBJ1-2, with TRBD1 matching 8 bases. V was clipped by 3 bases and J by 2 bases; unmatched bases: 5. CDR1 and CDR2 (germline): LNHNV, YYDKDF (reference sequence). The CDR3 spans 15 residues. The CDR3: CATSSLTGGNYGYTF. DNA of the CDR3: TGTGCCACCAGCAGCCTCACAGGGGGAAACTATGGCTACACCTTC.

The V call is TRBV29-1, the J call TRBJ1-2; 7 bases map to TRBD1. The trim removed 6 bases at V and 8 bases at J, leaving 6 bases unmatched. CDR1 and CDR2 from the germline V gene are SQVTM and ANQGSEA. The CDR3 runs 11 residues. The CDR3 reads CSVGTASGYTF. As DNA, the CDR3 is TGCAGCGTAGGGACAGCTAGCGGCTACACCTTC.

The chain carries TRBV9 and TRBJ2-7; 10 positions agree with TRBD1. CDR1 SGDLS and CDR2 YYNGEE come from the germline V gene. The CDR3 is 14 residues long. J gave up 1 base and V 5 bases, and 3 bases lay outside the gene matches. Here the CDR3 DNA reads TGTGCCAGCAGTCGGGACAGGGGTTCCTACGAGCAGTACTTC. It is translated as CASSRDRGSYEQYF.

This chain uses TRBV19 with TRBJ2-3; tentatively, D is TRBD2 (5 bases). The V gene's germline CDR1 is LNHDA and CDR2 SQIVND (reference sequence). Trimming removed 6 bases at V and 4 bases at J, with 17 bases between. CDR3 size: 15 residues. The CDR3 DNA follows: TGTGCCAGTAGGGATCGGGGTTCCCTCCCAGATACGCAGTATTTT. Its translation: CASRDRGSLPDTQYF.

This chain joins TRBV3-1 (or the pseudogene TRBV3-2) and TRBJ2-2; 10 bases align to TRBD1. Germline V gives CDR1 LGHDT, CDR2 YNNKEL (reference sequence). The CDR3 runs to 15 residues. The V segment lost 6 bases and the J segment 3 bases; nucleotides outside the gene matches: 4. CDR3 sequence reads: CASRDGQGDTGELFF. The CDR3 nucleotides read TGTGCCAGCAGAGATGGACAGGGGGACACCGGGGAGCTGTTTTTT.